This TCR beta chain originates from a study of blood T cell repertoires in COVID-19. In the study overall: The United States, Italy and Spain were the sources of the acute and convalescent COVID-19 samples. The analysed material was cDNA or gDNA that came from T cells, B-cell-depleted T cells, or PBMCs.

As processed by the authors: Estimates of nucleated cell counts were drawn from the amplification of reference gene primers. Clones were sequenced by immunoSEQ multiplex PCR, and TCRdb holds only the in-frame ones, with some missing. V and J calls plus clone size are reproduced from that table; the DNA served to infer D and trimming. The data hold approximately 30,000 clones, with approximately 76% observed a single time. The V and J ends lost 1 base and 0 bases, in that order; junction bases with no gene match: 5. The germline gives CDR1 KGHDR, CDR2 SFDVKD. This CDR3 spans 17 amino acids. Sequencing input: peripheral blood. This clonotype was sampled from a man aged 70 or older with acute or convalescent COVID-19. The chain carries TRBV24-1 and TRBJ2-1; TRBD1 agrees at 7 bases. The CDR3 loop reads CATSDFRGLGSYNEQFF. The CDR3, as DNA: TGTGCCACCAGTGATTTTAGGGGGCTGGGCTCCTACAATGAGCAGTTCTTC.